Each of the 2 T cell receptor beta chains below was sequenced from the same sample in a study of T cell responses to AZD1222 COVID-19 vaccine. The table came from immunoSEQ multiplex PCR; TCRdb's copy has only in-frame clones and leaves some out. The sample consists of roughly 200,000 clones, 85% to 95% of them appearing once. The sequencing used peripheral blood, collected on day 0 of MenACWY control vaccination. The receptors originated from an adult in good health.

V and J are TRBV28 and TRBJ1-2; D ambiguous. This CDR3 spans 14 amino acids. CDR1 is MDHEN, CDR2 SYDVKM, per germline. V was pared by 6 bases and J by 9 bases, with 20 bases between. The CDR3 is CASSPAVGGIRYTF. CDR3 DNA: TGTGCCAGCAGCCCCGCGGTGGGTGGGATCCGCTACACCTTC.

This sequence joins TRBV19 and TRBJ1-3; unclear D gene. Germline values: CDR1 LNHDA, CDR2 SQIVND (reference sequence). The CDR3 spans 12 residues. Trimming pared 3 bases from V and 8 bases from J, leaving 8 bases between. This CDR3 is CASSMEGHTIYF. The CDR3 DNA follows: TGTGCCAGTAGTATGGAGGGCCACACCATATATTTT.